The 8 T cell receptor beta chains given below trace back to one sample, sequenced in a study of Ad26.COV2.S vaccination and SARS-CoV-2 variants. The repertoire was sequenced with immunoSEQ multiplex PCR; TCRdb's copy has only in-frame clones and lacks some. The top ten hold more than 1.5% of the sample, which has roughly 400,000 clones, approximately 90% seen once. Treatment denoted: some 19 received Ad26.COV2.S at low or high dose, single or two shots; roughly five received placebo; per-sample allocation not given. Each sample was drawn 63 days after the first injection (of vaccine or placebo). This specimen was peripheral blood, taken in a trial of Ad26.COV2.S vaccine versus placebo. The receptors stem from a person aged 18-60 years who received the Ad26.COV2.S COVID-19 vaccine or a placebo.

Written as DNA, the CDR3 is TGCGCCAGGAAGGGACAAAACTACGAGCAGTACTTC. This encodes CARKGQNYEQYF. The rearrangement uses TRBV10-1 and TRBJ2-7, with D tentatively TRBD1 (6 bases). This CDR3 is built from 12 residues. Germline CDR1 and CDR2: WNHNN and SYGVQD (reference sequence). V dropped 9 bases and J dropped 3 bases, with 12 bases sitting between them.

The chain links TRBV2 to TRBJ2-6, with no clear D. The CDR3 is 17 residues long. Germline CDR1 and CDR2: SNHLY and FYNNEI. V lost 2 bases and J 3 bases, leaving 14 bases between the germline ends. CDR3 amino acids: CASSEYGQEYGANVLTF. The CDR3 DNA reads TGTGCCAGCAGTGAATATGGGCAGGAGTATGGGGCCAACGTCCTGACTTTC.

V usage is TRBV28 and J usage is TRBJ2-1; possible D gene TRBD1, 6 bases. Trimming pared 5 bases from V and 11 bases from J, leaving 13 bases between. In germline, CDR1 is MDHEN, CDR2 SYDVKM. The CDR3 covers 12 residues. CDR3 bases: TGTGCCAGCAGTCAGGGGTCACTACAGCAGTTCTTC. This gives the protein CASSQGSLQQFF.

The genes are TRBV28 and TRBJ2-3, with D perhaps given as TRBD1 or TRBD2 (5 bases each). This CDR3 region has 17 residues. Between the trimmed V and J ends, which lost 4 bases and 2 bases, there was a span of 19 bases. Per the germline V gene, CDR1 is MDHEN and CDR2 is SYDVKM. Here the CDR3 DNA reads TGTGCCAGCAGTTCCTCCGGGACCCAACTTTACACAGATACGCAGTATTTT. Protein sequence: CASSSSGTQLYTDTQYF. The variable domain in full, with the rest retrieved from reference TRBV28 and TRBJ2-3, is DVKVTQSSRYLVKRTGEKVFLECVQDMDHENMFWYRQDPGLGLRLIYFSYDVKMKEKGDIPEGYSVSREKKERFSLILESASTNQTSMYLCASSSSGTQLYTDTQYFGPGTRLTVL.

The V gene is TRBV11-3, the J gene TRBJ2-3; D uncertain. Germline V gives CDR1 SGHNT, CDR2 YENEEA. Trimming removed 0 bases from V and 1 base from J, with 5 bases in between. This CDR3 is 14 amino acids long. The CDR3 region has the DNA TGTGCCAGCAGCTTAGAAACAGGCACAGATACGCAGTATTTT. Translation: CASSLETGTDTQYF. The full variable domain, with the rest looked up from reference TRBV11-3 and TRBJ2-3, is EAGVVQSPRYKIIEKKQPVAFWCNPISGHNTLYWYLQNLGQGPELLIRYENEEAVDDSQLPKDRFSAERLKGVDSTLKIQPAELGDSAVYLCASSLETGTDTQYFGPGTRLTVL.

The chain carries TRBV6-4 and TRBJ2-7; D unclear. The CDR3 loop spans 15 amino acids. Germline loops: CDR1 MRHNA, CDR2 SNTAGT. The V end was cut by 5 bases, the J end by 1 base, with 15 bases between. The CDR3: CASSYRPGPSYEQYF. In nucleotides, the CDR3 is TGTGCCAGCAGTTACCGACCGGGTCCTTCCTACGAGCAGTACTTC.

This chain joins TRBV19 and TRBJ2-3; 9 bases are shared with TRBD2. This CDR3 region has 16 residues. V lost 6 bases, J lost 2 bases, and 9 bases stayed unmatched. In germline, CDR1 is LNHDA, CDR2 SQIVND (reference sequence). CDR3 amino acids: CASRGRAGGITDTQYF. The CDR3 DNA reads TGTGCCAGTAGGGGGAGAGCGGGAGGAATCACAGATACGCAGTATTTT.

This CDR3 reads CASSLIRSYEQYF. The CDR3 DNA is TGTGCCAGCAGCTTAATTCGGTCCTACGAGCAGTACTTC. The rearrangement links TRBV7-2 to TRBJ2-7; D gene ambiguous. Germline V gene lookup returns CDR1 SGHTA and CDR2 FQGNSA. The CDR3 sequence is 13 residues long. The ends were cut back, 2 bases at V and 1 base at J, with 6 bases in the middle.